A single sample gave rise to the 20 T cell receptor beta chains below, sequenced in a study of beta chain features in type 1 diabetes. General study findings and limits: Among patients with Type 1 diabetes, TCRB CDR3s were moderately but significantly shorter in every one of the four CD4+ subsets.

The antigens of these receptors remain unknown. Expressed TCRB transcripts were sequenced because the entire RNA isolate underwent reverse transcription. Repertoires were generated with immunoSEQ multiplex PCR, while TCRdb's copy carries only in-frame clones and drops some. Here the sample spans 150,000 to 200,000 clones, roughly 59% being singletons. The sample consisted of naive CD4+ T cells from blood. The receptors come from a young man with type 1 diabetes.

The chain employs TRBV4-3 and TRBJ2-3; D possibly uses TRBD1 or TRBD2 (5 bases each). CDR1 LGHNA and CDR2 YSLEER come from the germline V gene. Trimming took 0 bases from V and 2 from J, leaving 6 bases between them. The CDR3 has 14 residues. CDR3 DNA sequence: TGCGCCAGCAGCCAAGAGGGACCCACAGATACGCAGTATTTT. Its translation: CASSQEGPTDTQYF.

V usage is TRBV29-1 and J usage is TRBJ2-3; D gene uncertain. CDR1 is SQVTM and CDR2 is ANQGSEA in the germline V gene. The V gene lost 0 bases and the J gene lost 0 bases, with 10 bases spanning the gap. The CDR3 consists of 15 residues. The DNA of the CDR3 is TGCAGCGTTGAAGATCAGGCGACTAGCACAGATACGCAGTATTTT. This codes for CSVEDQATSTDTQYF.

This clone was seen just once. CDR3 residues: CASTPADTQYF. CDR3 DNA sequence: TGTGCCAGCACCCCAGCAGATACGCAGTATTTT. The chain is built from TRBV7-2 and TRBJ2-3; D gene uncertain. The V end was cut by 7 bases, the J end by 4 bases, with 6 bases between. Germline V gene lookup returns CDR1 SGHTA and CDR2 FQGNSA. CDR3 length equals 11 residues.

This CDR3 is CATSPTGQRSYEQYF. As DNA, the CDR3 is TGTGCCACCTCCCCCACGGGACAGCGATCCTACGAGCAGTACTTC. V is TRBV19 and J is TRBJ2-7, with TRBD1 matching 7 bases. The germline V gene encodes CDR1 LNHDA and CDR2 SQIVND (reference sequence). The CDR3 has 15 amino acids. The ends lost 10 bases at V and 1 base at J; junction bases unmatched: 13.

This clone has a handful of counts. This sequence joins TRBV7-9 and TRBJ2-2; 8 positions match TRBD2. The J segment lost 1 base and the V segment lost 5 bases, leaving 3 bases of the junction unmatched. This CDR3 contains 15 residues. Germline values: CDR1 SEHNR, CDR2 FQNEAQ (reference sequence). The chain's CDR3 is CASSGTSLNTGELFF. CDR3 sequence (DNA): TGTGCCAGCAGCGGGACTAGTTTGAACACCGGGGAGCTGTTTTTT.

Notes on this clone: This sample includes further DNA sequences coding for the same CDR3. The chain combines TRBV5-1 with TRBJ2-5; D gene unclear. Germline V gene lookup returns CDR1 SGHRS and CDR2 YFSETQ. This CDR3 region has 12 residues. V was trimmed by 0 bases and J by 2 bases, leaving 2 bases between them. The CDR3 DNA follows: TGCGCCAGCAGCTTGGCACAAGAGACCCAGTACTTC. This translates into CASSLAQETQYF.

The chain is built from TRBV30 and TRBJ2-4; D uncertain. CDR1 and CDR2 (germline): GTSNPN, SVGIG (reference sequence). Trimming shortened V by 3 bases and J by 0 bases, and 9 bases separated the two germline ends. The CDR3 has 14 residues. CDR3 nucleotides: TGTGCCTGGAGAAGCAAACAAGCCAAAAACATTCAGTACTTC. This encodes CAWRSKQAKNIQYF.

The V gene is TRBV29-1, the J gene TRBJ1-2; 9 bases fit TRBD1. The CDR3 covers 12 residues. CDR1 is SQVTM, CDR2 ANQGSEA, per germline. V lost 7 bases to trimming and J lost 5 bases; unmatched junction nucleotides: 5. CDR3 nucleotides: TGCAGCGCCAGCGGACAGGGGTATGGCTACACCTTC. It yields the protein CSASGQGYGYTF. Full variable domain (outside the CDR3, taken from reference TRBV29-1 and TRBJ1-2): SAVISQKPSRDICQRGTSLTIQCQVDSQVTMMFWYRQQPGQSLTLIATANQGSEATYESGFVIDKFPISRPNLTFSTLTVSNMSPEDSSIYLCSASGQGYGYTFGSGTRLTVV.

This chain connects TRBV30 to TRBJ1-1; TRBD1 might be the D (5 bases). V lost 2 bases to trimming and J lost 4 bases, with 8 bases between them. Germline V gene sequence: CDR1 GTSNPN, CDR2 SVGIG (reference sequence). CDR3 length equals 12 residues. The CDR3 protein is CAWSRGSTEAFF. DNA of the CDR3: TGTGCCTGGAGTCGGGGGAGCACTGAAGCTTTCTTT.

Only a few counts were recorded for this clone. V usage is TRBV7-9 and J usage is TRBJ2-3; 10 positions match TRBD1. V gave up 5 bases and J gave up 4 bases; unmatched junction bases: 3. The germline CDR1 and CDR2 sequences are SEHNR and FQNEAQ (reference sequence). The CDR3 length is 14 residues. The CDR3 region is CASSRDRGPDTQYF. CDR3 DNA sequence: TGTGCCAGCAGCCGGGACAGGGGTCCAGATACGCAGTATTTT.

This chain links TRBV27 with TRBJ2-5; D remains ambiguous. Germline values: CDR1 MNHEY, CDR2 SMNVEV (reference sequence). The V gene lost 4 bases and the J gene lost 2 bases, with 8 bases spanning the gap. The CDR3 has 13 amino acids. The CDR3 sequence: CASSSRLQETQYF. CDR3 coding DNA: TGTGCCAGCAGTTCGCGGCTACAAGAGACCCAGTACTTC.

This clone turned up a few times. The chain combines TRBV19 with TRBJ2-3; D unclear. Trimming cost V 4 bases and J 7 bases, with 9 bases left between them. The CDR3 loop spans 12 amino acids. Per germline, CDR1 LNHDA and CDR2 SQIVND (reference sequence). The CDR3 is CASSKGENTQYF. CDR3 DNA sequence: TGTGCCAGTAGTAAGGGTGAGAATACGCAGTATTTT. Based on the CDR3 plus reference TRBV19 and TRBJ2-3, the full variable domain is DGGITQSPKYLFRKEGQNVTLSCEQNLNHDAMYWYRQDPGQGLRLIYYSQIVNDFQKGDIAEGYSVSREKKESFPLTVTSAQKNPTAFYLCASSKGENTQYFGPGTRLTVL.

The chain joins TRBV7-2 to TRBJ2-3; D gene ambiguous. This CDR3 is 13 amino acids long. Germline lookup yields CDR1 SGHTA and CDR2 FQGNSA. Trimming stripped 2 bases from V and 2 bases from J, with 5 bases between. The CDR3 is CASSLWPTDTQYF. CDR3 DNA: TGTGCCAGCAGCTTATGGCCCACAGATACGCAGTATTTT.

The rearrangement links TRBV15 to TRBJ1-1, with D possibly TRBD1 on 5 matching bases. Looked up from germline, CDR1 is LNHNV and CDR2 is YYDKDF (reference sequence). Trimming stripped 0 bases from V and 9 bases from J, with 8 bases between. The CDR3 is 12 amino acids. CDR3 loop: CATSRERGKAFF. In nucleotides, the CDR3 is TGTGCCACCAGCAGAGAGAGGGGAAAAGCTTTCTTT.

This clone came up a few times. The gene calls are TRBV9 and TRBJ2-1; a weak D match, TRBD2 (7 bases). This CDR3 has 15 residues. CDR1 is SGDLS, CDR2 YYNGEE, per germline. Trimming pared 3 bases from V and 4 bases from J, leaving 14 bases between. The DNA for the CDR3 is TGTGCCAGCAGCGCATCGGGGGGCTTGTACAATGAGCAGTTCTTC. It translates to CASSASGGLYNEQFF. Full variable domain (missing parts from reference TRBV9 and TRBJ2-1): DSGVTQTPKHLITATGQRVTLRCSPRSGDLSVYWYQQSLDQGLQFLIQYYNGEERAKGNILERFSAQQFPDLHSELNLSSLELGDSALYFCASSASGGLYNEQFFGPGTRLTVL.

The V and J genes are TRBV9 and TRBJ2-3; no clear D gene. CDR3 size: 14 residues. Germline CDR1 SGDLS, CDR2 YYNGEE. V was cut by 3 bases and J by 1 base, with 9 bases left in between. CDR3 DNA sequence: TGTGCCAGCAGCGCACTACCTGGCACAGATACGCAGTATTTT. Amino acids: CASSALPGTDTQYF.

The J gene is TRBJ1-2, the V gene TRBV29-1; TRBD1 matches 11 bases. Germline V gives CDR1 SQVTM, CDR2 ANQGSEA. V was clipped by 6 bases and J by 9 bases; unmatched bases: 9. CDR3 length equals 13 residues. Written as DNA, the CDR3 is TGCAGCGTCGGACAGGGGGCTTCAGTCCGCTACACCTTC. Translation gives CSVGQGASVRYTF.

The CDR3 reads CAWSGHMAGESPLHF. Written as DNA, the CDR3 is TGTGCCTGGAGTGGACATATGGCAGGGGAATCACCCCTCCACTTT. This chain joins TRBV30 and TRBJ1-6; TRBD1 might be the D (6 bases). The CDR3 contains 15 residues. V lost 1 base and J lost 10, with 17 bases in between. Germline V gene sequence: CDR1 GTSNPN, CDR2 SVGIG (reference sequence).

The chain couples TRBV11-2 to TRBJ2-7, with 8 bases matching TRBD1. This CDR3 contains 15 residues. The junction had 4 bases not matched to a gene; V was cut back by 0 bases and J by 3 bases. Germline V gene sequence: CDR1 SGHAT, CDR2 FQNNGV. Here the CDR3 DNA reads TGTGCCAGCAGCTTAGAGTCAGGGGGCTTCTACGAGCAGTACTTC. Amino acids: CASSLESGGFYEQYF.

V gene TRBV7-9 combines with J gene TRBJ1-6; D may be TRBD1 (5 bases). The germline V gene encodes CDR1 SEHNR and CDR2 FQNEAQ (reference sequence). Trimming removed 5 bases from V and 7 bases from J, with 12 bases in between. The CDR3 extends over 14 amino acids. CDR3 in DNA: TGTGCCAGCAGCCGGGACGCCGAGAATTCACCCCTCCACTTT. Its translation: CASSRDAENSPLHF.